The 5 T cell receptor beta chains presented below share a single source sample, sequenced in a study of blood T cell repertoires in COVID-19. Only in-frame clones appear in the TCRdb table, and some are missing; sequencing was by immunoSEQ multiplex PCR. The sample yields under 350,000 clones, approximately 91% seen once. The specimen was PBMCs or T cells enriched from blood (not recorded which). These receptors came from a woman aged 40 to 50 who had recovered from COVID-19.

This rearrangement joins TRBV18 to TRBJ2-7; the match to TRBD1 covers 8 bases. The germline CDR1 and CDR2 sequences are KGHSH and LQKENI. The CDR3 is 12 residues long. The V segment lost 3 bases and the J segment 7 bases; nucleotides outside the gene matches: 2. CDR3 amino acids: CASSPGQGEQYF. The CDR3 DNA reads TGTGCCAGCTCACCCGGACAGGGTGAGCAGTACTTC.

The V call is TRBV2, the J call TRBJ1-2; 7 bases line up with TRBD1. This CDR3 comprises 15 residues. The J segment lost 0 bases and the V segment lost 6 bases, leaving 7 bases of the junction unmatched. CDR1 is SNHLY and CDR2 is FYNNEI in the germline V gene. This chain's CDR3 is CASRGTGVANYGYTF. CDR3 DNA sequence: TGTGCCAGCAGAGGTACAGGGGTAGCTAACTATGGCTACACCTTC. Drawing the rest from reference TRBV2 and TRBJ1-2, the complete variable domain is EPEVTQTPSHQVTQMGQEVILRCVPISNHLYFYWYRQILGQKVEFLVSFYNNEISEKSEIFDDQFSVERPDGSNFTLKIRSTKLEDSAMYFCASRGTGVANYGYTFGSGTRLTVV.

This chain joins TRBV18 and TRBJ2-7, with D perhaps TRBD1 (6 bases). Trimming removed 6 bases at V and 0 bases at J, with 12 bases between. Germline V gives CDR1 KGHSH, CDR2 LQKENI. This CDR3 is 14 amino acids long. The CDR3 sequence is CASSPGTTSYEQYF. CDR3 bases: TGTGCCAGCTCCCCCGGGACAACCTCCTACGAGCAGTACTTC.

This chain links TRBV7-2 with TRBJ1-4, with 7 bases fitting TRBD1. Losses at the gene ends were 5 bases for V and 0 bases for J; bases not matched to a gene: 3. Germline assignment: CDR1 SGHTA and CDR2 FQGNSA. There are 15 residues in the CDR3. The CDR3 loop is CASSVTGATNEKLFF. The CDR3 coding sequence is TGTGCCAGCAGCGTAACAGGGGCAACTAATGAAAAACTGTTTTTT. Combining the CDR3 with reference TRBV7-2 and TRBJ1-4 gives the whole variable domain GAGVSQSPSNKVTEKGKDVELRCDPISGHTALYWYRQSLGQGLEFLIYFQGNSAPDKSGLPSDRFSAERTGGSVSTLTIQRTQQEDSAVYLCASSVTGATNEKLFFGSGTQLSVL.

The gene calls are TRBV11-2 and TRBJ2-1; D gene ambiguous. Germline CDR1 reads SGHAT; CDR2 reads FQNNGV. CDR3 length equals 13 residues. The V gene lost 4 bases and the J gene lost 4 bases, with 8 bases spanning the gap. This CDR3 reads CASSSAEYNEQFF. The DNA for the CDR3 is TGTGCCAGCAGCTCGGCGGAGTACAATGAGCAGTTCTTC.